The clone carrying this T cell receptor beta chain was recorded a few times. One entry per CDR3 protein, called by TCRdb with MiXCR from the 5' RACE reads. In the table there are roughly 450,000 distinct CDR3 sequences, about 18% of which are singletons. V lost 7 bases to trimming and J lost 3 bases; unmatched junction nucleotides: 3. The CDR3 is made up of 14 amino acids. This specimen comes from a study of T-cell memory formation after mild COVID-19. The clonotype comes from an adult woman who had mild COVID-19 (a few samples of this study predate the infection). Cell type and time point are not known. Sequenced material: PBMCs or a T cell subset sorted from them (not recorded which). The genes are TRBV12-3 or TRBV12-4 and TRBJ2-7; 13 nucleotides agree with TRBD2. The CDR3 DNA sequence: TGTGCCAGCAAATGGACTAGCGGGGGCTACGAGCAGTACTTC. As protein: CASKWTSGGYEQYF.